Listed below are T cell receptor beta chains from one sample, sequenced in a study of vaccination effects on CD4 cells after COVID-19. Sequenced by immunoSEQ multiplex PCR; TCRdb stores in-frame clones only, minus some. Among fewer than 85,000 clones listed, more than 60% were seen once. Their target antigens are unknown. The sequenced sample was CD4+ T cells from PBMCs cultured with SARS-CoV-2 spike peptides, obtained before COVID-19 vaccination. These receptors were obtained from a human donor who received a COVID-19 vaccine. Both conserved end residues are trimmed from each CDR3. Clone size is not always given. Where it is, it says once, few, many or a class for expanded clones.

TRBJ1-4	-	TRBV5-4	ASSSSPGTQYEKLF
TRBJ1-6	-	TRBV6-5	ASNQGSYNSPLH
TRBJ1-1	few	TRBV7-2	ASTRQGVVNTEAF
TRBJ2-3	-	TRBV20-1	SARPQDTQY
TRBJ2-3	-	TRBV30	AATRVSGDTQY
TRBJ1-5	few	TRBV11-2	ASSLWNNQPQH
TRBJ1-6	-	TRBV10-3	AAHGAGGDPLH
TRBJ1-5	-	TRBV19	ASSYLDRGSNQPQH
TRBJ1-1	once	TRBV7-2	ASSYSGGNTEAF
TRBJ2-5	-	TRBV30	AWSVIRTPGQGQETQY
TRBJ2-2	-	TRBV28	ASLTANTGELF
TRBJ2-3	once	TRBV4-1	ASSHHGTDTQY
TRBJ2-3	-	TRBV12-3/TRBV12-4	ASSFRTDTQY
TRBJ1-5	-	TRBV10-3	ATSASNQPQH
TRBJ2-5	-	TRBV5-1	ASSLTAGGPETQY
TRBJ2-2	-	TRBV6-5	ASSYVGTGELF
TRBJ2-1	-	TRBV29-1	SVEERSGLNEQF
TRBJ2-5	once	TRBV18	ASSSIWPQETQY
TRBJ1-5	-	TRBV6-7	ASSYSRGLVGQPQH
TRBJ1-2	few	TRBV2	ASCFTGGYGYT
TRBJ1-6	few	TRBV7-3	ASSSGQYNSPLH
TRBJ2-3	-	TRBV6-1	ASSASAGGDTQY
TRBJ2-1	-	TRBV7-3	ASSFSSSGYYNEQF
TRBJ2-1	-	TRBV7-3	ASSLERGYRSYNEQF
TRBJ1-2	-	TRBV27	ASSLAGTIYGYT
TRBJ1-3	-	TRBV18	ASSPGMGGNTIY
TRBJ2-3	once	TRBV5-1	ASSWGLAESTDTQY
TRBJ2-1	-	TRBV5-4	ASSFSGASNEQF
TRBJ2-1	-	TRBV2	ASSADLYSYNEQF
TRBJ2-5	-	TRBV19	ASSIQGQGETQY
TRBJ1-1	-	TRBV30	AWSVQGAF
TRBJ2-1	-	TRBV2	ASSGGTGIGDEQF
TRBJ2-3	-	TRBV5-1	ASSTGQASTDTQY
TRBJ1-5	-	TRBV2	ASSEPPLSNQPQH
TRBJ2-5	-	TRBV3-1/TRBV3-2	ASSQDRPDDGGQYQQETQY
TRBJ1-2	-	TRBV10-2	ATSRTGPPNYGYT
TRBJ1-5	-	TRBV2	ASSEGTGVNQPQH
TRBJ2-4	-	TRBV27	ASSPLMNRGLGRNIQY
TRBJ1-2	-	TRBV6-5	ASSQFQGNYGYT
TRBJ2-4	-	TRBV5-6	ASSLAPGGQDIQY
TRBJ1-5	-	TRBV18	ASSPGQGASNQPQH
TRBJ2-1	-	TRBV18	ASSQQLGVNNEQF
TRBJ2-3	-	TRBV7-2	ASSFSGTPGGTQY
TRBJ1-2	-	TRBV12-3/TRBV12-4	ASARGLSGYT
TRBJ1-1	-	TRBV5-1	ASSLRTGGMNTEAF
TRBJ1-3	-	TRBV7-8	ASSLTTVGNTIY
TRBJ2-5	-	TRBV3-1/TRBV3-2	ASSQVQRGDQETQY
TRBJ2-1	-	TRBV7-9	ASSALRGGSYNEQF
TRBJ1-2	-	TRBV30	AWSSGATVGGYT
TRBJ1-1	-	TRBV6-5	ASRKAGGPTSEAF
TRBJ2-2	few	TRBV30	ASEPQGLLTGELF
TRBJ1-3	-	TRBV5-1	ASSLSVGGSGNTIY
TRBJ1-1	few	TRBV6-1	ASSEGGDRTEAF